Each of the 12 T cell receptor beta chains below was sequenced from the same sample in a study of shared clonotypes between healthy human individuals. The protocol was immunoSEQ multiplex PCR, while the TCRdb copy is restricted to in-frame clones and leaves out a portion. The sample includes some 2 million clones, 95% of them seen just once. Sequencing was done on a sample of naive CD4+ T cells sorted from blood. Specified subset: CD45RA+ positively selected. Receptors were obtained from a man younger than 35 in good health.

The chain uses TRBV7-9 and TRBJ1-4; D might be TRBD1 (5 bases). V lost 4 bases and J lost 6, with 15 bases in between. Germline V gene lookup returns CDR1 SEHNR and CDR2 FQNEAQ (reference sequence). The CDR3 totals 15 residues. The CDR3: CASSYGTLLDEKLFF. CDR3 nucleotides: TGTGCCAGCAGCTATGGGACCTTGCTGGATGAAAAACTGTTTTTT.

The J gene is TRBJ2-2, the V gene TRBV25-1, with D perhaps matching TRBD1 (5 bases). The germline gives CDR1 MGHDK, CDR2 SYGVNS. Trimming left V 3 bases short and J 3 bases short, with 8 bases between. The CDR3 loop spans 14 amino acids. This CDR3 reads CASSDRTHTGELFF. DNA of the CDR3: TGTGCCAGCAGTGACAGGACACACACCGGGGAGCTGTTTTTT.

This rearrangement joins TRBV29-1 to TRBJ2-2; 8 positions agree with TRBD1. V lost 4 bases, J lost 6 bases, and 7 bases stayed unmatched. The CDR3 contains 14 residues. Germline loops: CDR1 SQVTM, CDR2 ANQGSEA. The CDR3 nucleotides are TGCAGCGTTGTACAGGGGGGATCGGCCGGGGAGCTGTTTTTT. As protein: CSVVQGGSAGELFF.

The chain recombines TRBV11-2 with TRBJ2-7, with 9 nucleotides matching TRBD1. Losses at the gene ends were 1 base for V and 3 bases for J; bases not matched to a gene: 4. Germline V gene sequence: CDR1 SGHAT, CDR2 FQNNGV. This CDR3 contains 15 residues. This chain's CDR3 is CASSLVTGGGYEQYF. CDR3 coding DNA: TGTGCCAGCAGCTTAGTGACAGGGGGGGGCTACGAGCAGTACTTC.

This clone showed up just once. The chain joins TRBV13 to TRBJ2-3; 14 nucleotides agree with TRBD2. J lost 1 base, V lost 6 bases, and 3 bases had no gene match. CDR3 length: 16 residues. The germline V gene has CDR1 PRHDT and CDR2 FYEKMQ (reference sequence). In DNA, the CDR3 is TGTGCCAGCAGTACGGGACTAGCGGGGGGCACAGATACGCAGTATTTT. Its translation: CASSTGLAGGTDTQYF. The full variable domain, with the rest looked up from reference TRBV13 and TRBJ2-3, is AAGVIQSPRHLIKEKRETATLKCYPIPRHDTVYWYQQGPGQDPQFLISFYEKMQSDKGSIPDRFSAQQFSDYHSELNMSSLELGDSALYFCASSTGLAGGTDTQYFGPGTRLTVL.

Written as DNA, the CDR3 is TGCGCCATCGGGACGGCGAACACCGGGGAGCTGTTTTTT. Translated, it gives CAIGTANTGELFF. The chain carries TRBV5-1 and TRBJ2-2; D may match TRBD1 or TRBD2 (5 bases each). Per the germline V gene, CDR1 is SGHRS and CDR2 is YFSETQ. The CDR3 is made up of 13 amino acids. Deletions cut 9 bases from V and 0 bases from J, with 9 bases between.

This clone showed up just once. Other nucleotide sequences from this sample produce the same CDR3. The V gene is TRBV6-1, the J gene TRBJ2-7; D ambiguous. Trimming left V 3 bases short and J 4 bases short, with 10 bases between. Germline V gives CDR1 MNHNS, CDR2 SASEGT. This CDR3 comprises 13 residues. This CDR3 reads CASSDLGRYEQYF. CDR3 sequence (DNA): TGTGCCAGCAGTGATTTGGGCCGATACGAGCAGTACTTC.

The chain recombines TRBV2 with TRBJ1-1; tentative D call: TRBD1 (5 bases). Germline V lookup: CDR1 SNHLY, CDR2 FYNNEI. This CDR3 region has 14 residues. Between the trimmed V and J ends, which lost 7 bases and 8 bases, there was a span of 20 bases. This CDR3 reads CASTLLGGGGEAFF. CDR3 sequence (DNA): TGTGCCAGCACCTTGCTTGGGGGAGGAGGGGAAGCTTTCTTT.

This chain connects TRBV9 to TRBJ1-1; D remains unclear. The CDR3 is made up of 14 amino acids. The V gene lost 0 bases and the J gene lost 3 bases, with 9 bases spanning the gap. From germline, CDR1 is SGDLS and CDR2 YYNGEE. In DNA form, the CDR3 reads TGTGCCAGCAGCGTAGTTACAGACCACACTGAAGCTTTCTTT. Translation: CASSVVTDHTEAFF.

A few counts support this clone. Other nucleotide sequences in the sample specify the same CDR3. The chain carries TRBV5-1 and TRBJ1-2; the D is unclear. Germline values: CDR1 SGHRS, CDR2 YFSETQ. The CDR3 extends over 12 amino acids. The V and J ends lost 0 bases and 1 base respectively, with 1 base between them. The CDR3 nucleotides read TGCGCCAGCAGCTTGGATAACTATGGCTACACCTTC. As protein: CASSLDNYGYTF.

The rearrangement uses TRBV7-2 and TRBJ2-7; the match to TRBD1 covers 9 bases. V trimming: 6 bases; J trimming: 2 bases; junction bases outside the gene matches: 5. CDR3 length: 14 residues. The V gene's germline CDR1 is SGHTA and CDR2 FQGNSA. For the CDR3, the DNA is TGTGCCAGCAGGGACAGGGGAGGGGCCTACGAGCAGTACTTC. This encodes CASRDRGGAYEQYF.

The DNA for the CDR3 is TGTGCCAGCAGTGAAGCGCGGGGCTTCTTGGAGACCCAGTACTTC. This sequence encodes CASSEARGFLETQYF. This chain connects TRBV2 to TRBJ2-5, with a weak D call TRBD2 (6 bases). The CDR3 sequence is 15 residues long. The germline V and J ends were trimmed by 0 bases and 5 bases, with 13 bases remaining between them. The germline V gene encodes CDR1 SNHLY and CDR2 FYNNEI.